These 21 T cell receptor beta chains originate from one sample sequenced in a study of blood T cell repertoires in COVID-19. Produced via immunoSEQ multiplex PCR; TCRdb's table is partial and in-frame only. The data show under 450,000 clones, approximately 89% seen once. What was sequenced was PBMCs or T cells enriched from blood (not recorded which). Source of these receptors: a woman in her thirties or forties who had been exposed to COVID-19.

This rearrangement joins TRBV7-9 to TRBJ2-7; no reliable D call. CDR1 is SEHNR and CDR2 is FQNEAQ in the germline V gene (reference sequence). The V gene lost 1 base and the J gene lost 0 bases, with 16 bases spanning the gap. CDR3 length: 17 residues. CDR3 sequence: CASSLGTLSYTSYEQYF. In nucleotides, the CDR3 is TGTGCCAGCAGCTTAGGCACACTATCCTACACCTCCTACGAGCAGTACTTC.

The chain uses TRBV6-2 or TRBV6-3 and TRBJ2-5; D gene ambiguous. Germline V gives CDR1 MNHEY, CDR2 SVGEGT. V was pared by 2 bases and J by 10 bases, with 14 bases between. CDR3 length: 13 amino acids. CDR3 bases: TGTGCCAGCAGTTACGGAAATACTCAGGTCCAGTACTTC. This encodes CASSYGNTQVQYF.

The gene calls are TRBV30 and TRBJ1-2; 9 bases map to TRBD1. Germline CDR1 and CDR2: GTSNPN and SVGIG (reference sequence). The CDR3 is 13 residues long. V shed 6 bases and J 3 bases; nucleotides not matched to a gene: 5. CDR3 in amino acids: CACSGQGDYGYTF. In DNA, the CDR3 is TGTGCCTGCTCGGGACAGGGAGACTATGGCTACACCTTC.

This clone was detected only once. CDR3: CASSQDHTTSGGMTYEQYF. The CDR3 nucleotides are TGTGCCAGCAGCCAAGATCATACGACATCAGGGGGAATGACCTACGAGCAGTACTTC. This chain uses TRBV4-2 with TRBJ2-7; 7 bases align to TRBD1. The ends lost 0 bases at V and 2 bases at J; junction bases unmatched: 16. The CDR3 covers 19 residues. CDR1 is LGHNA and CDR2 is YNFKEQ in the germline V gene.

This clone was seen a few times. The chain is built from TRBV5-4 and TRBJ2-2; weak D call: TRBD2 (6 bases). The CDR3 totals 16 residues. Per the germline V gene, CDR1 is SGHNT and CDR2 is YYREEE (reference sequence). V was pared by 4 bases and J by 4 bases, with 17 bases between. The CDR3 bases are TGTGCCAGCAGCAAAGGGACTTCCCCAGGCACCGGGGAGCTGTTTTTT. Protein: CASSKGTSPGTGELFF.

V is TRBV20-1 and J is TRBJ1-4; no firm D call. Per the germline V gene, CDR1 is DFQATT and CDR2 is SNEGSKA (reference sequence). Deletions cut 3 bases from V and 7 bases from J, with 6 bases between. The CDR3 has 11 residues. The CDR3 loop reads CSASVFEKLFF. The CDR3 DNA follows: TGCAGTGCTAGTGTATTTGAAAAACTGTTTTTT.

CDR3 coding DNA: TGCGCCAGCAGCTTGTGGGCTAGCGGTCCCTACGAGCAGTACTTC. This translates into CASSLWASGPYEQYF. The rearrangement joins TRBV5-1 to TRBJ2-7, with 7 bases that match TRBD2. Looked up from germline, CDR1 is SGHRS and CDR2 is YFSETQ. Trimming at V came to 1 base and at J to 2 bases, leaving 6 bases not matched to a gene. This CDR3 is built from 15 residues.

J is TRBJ1-1 and V is TRBV29-1; no reliable D call. The CDR3 totals 12 residues. V was clipped by 5 bases and J by 1 base, with 8 bases between them. Germline CDR1 SQVTM, CDR2 ANQGSEA. As DNA, the CDR3 is TGCAGCGTTAGGCGGGAGAACACTGAAGCTTTCTTT. Translated, it gives CSVRRENTEAFF.

The genes are TRBV2 and TRBJ1-1; possible D gene TRBD1, 6 bases. Per germline, CDR1 SNHLY and CDR2 FYNNEI. Between the trimmed V and J ends, which lost 7 bases and 6 bases, there was a span of 9 bases. The CDR3 sequence is 11 residues long. The CDR3 DNA reads TGTGCCAGCAAGACAGGCTCTGAAGCTTTCTTT. As protein: CASKTGSEAFF. Full variable domain (outside the CDR3, taken from reference TRBV2 and TRBJ1-1): EPEVTQTPSHQVTQMGQEVILRCVPISNHLYFYWYRQILGQKVEFLVSFYNNEISEKSEIFDDQFSVERPDGSNFTLKIRSTKLEDSAMYFCASKTGSEAFFGQGTRLTVV.

The chain employs TRBV3-1 (or the pseudogene TRBV3-2) and TRBJ2-5; 8 bases agree with TRBD1. From germline, CDR1 is LGHDT and CDR2 YNNKEL (reference sequence). V dropped 4 bases and J dropped 7; count of bases not matched to a gene: 5. The CDR3 runs to 13 residues. CDR3 residues: CASSPTGGVTQYF. CDR3 nucleotides: TGTGCCAGCAGCCCCACAGGGGGAGTGACCCAGTACTTC.

In this sample, this clone turned up once. V is TRBV15 and J is TRBJ2-1; 7 bases match TRBD2. Germline V lookup: CDR1 LNHNV, CDR2 YYDKDF (reference sequence). The CDR3 runs to 15 residues. V shed 0 bases and J 6 bases; nucleotides not matched to a gene: 5. The CDR3 is CATSRDRLAPNEQFF. CDR3 nucleotide sequence: TGTGCCACCAGCAGAGATAGACTAGCCCCCAATGAGCAGTTCTTC.

The J gene is TRBJ2-3, the V gene TRBV27; perhaps TRBD1 as D (6 bases). Germline V lookup: CDR1 MNHEY, CDR2 SMNVEV (reference sequence). V shed 6 bases and J shed 3 bases, with 22 bases lying between them. The CDR3 is made up of 17 amino acids. The CDR3 sequence is CASSRNQGAGETDTQYF. The CDR3 DNA sequence: TGTGCCAGCAGCCGCAACCAAGGAGCAGGGGAGACAGATACGCAGTATTTT.

J is TRBJ1-1 and V is TRBV5-1; the match to TRBD1 covers 9 bases. The CDR3 consists of 14 residues. Per germline, CDR1 SGHRS and CDR2 YFSETQ. The trim removed 5 bases at V and 7 bases at J, leaving 9 bases unmatched. The CDR3 region is CASSSRGQGLEAFF. The DNA for the CDR3 is TGCGCCAGCAGTTCTCGGGGACAGGGACTTGAAGCTTTCTTT.

The chain employs TRBV10-3 and TRBJ1-4, with D unclear. CDR3 length: 14 amino acids. From germline, CDR1 is ENHRY and CDR2 SYGVKD. V was pared by 3 bases and J by 8 bases, with 13 bases between. The CDR3 sequence is CAISEMREEEKLFF. DNA for the CDR3: TGTGCCATCAGTGAAATGAGGGAAGAAGAAAAACTGTTTTTT.

V usage is TRBV9 and J usage is TRBJ2-7; no clear D. Per germline, CDR1 SGDLS and CDR2 YYNGEE. The CDR3 length is 12 residues. The V gene lost 3 bases and the J gene lost 6 bases, with 10 bases spanning the gap. Here the CDR3 reads CASSAIASEQYF. The CDR3 bases are TGTGCCAGCAGCGCTATAGCATCCGAGCAGTACTTC.

CDR3 coding DNA: TGTGCCTGGAGGGGAACGAGGGCAACTAATGAAAAACTGTTTTTT. This gives the protein CAWRGTRATNEKLFF. V gene TRBV30 combines with J gene TRBJ1-4; D remains ambiguous. With 3 bases removed from V and 0 bases from J, the gap between germline ends came to 11 bases. CDR3 length: 15 amino acids. Germline CDR1 reads GTSNPN; CDR2 reads SVGIG (reference sequence).

The genes are TRBV21-1 and TRBJ2-3; TRBD2 is the table's D call, not checked against the DNA. TRBV21-1 is marked as a pseudogene. The CDR3 is made up of 16 amino acids. CDR3 protein: CASSGGWTSITDTQYF. DNA of the CDR3: TGTGCCAGCAGCGGAGGATGGACTAGCATCACAGATACGCAGTATTTT.

The chain recombines TRBV2 with TRBJ1-6; TRBD1 matches 8 bases. This CDR3 spans 15 amino acids. J lost 5 bases, V lost 7 bases, and 7 bases had no gene match. CDR1 is SNHLY and CDR2 is FYNNEI in the germline V gene. The CDR3 sequence is CASTRTGSHNSPLHF. CDR3 bases: TGTGCCAGCACTAGGACAGGGAGCCATAATTCACCCCTCCACTTT.

The chain couples TRBV24-1 to TRBJ1-1; D gene ambiguous. Germline CDR1 and CDR2: KGHDR and SFDVKD. Trimming took 4 bases from V and 1 from J, leaving 9 bases between them. This CDR3 spans 14 amino acids. CDR3 region: CATSDSRGNTEAFF. CDR3 nucleotide sequence: TGTGCCACCAGTGACTCCCGGGGGAACACTGAAGCTTTCTTT.

J is TRBJ2-3 and V is TRBV7-9; 7 nucleotides match TRBD1. Germline CDR1 and CDR2: SEHNR and FQNEAQ (reference sequence). The V gene end was trimmed by 5 bases and the J gene end by 2 bases; junction bases not matched to a gene: 7. The CDR3 runs to 15 residues. The CDR3 sequence is CASSARQGNTDTQYF. In nucleotides, the CDR3 is TGTGCCAGCAGCGCCAGACAGGGTAACACAGATACGCAGTATTTT.

The rearrangement links TRBV4-1 to TRBJ2-1; 10 nucleotides match TRBD2. CDR1 and CDR2 (germline): MGHRA, YSYEKL. CDR3 length: 17 amino acids. The J segment lost 5 bases and the V segment lost 0 bases, leaving 7 bases of the junction unmatched. The CDR3 bases are TGCGCCAGCAGCCAAGATCAAAGGACTAGCGGCCACAATGAGCAGTTCTTC. Translating it yields CASSQDQRTSGHNEQFF.